The 20 T cell receptor beta chains given below trace back to one sample, sequenced in a study of cytomegalovirus exposure and HLA in healthy donors. PCR used 60 Vbeta primers and 13 Jbeta primers. TCRdb's copy holds only in-frame clones and misses some; the assay was immunoSEQ multiplex PCR. The sample shows about 34,000 clones, and around 3.3% sits with its ten largest clones. The sample was PBMCs. The receptors come from a woman aged 40 to 50 in good health and CMV-seropositive.

J is TRBJ2-1 and V is TRBV27; D may be TRBD1 (8 bases). The CDR3 consists of 14 residues. V was trimmed by 6 bases and J by 9 bases, leaving 18 bases between them. CDR1 is MNHEY and CDR2 is SMNVEV in the germline V gene (reference sequence). The CDR3 DNA reads as TGTGCCAGCAGAGGACAGGGTAGGGGGGGTGAGCAGTTCTTC. The encoded protein is CASRGQGRGGEQFF.

V usage is TRBV5-4 and J usage is TRBJ1-2, with a possible D match to TRBD1 (6 bases). Germline CDR1 SGHNT, CDR2 YYREEE (reference sequence). This CDR3 contains 15 residues. V dropped 0 bases and J dropped 7 bases, with 16 bases sitting between them. CDR3 protein: CASSLGGGASRGYTF. The CDR3 DNA follows: TGTGCCAGCAGCTTGGGGGGGGGCGCGTCTCGTGGCTACACCTTC.

The chain joins TRBV19 to TRBJ1-5; 8 bases are a match to TRBD1. After removal of 7 bases from V and 2 bases from J, the junction contained 10 bases not matched to a gene. CDR3 length: 16 residues. Germline loops: CDR1 LNHDA, CDR2 SQIVND (reference sequence). CDR3: CASTTWAGGGNQPQHF. The CDR3 DNA follows: TGTGCCAGTACTACCTGGGCAGGGGGCGGCAATCAGCCCCAGCATTTT.

The chain links TRBV29-1 to TRBJ2-4; 8 bases are a match to TRBD1. With 0 bases clipped from V and 6 bases from J, the junction kept 13 bases outside the gene matches. From germline, CDR1 is SQVTM and CDR2 ANQGSEA. This CDR3 comprises 17 residues. CDR3 amino acids: CSVEEGRGAGGANIQYF. The CDR3, as DNA: TGCAGCGTTGAAGAGGGGCGTGGGGCAGGGGGCGCAAACATTCAGTACTTC. The full variable domain, its missing parts supplied by reference TRBV29-1 and TRBJ2-4, is SAVISQKPSRDICQRGTSLTIQCQVDSQVTMMFWYRQQPGQSLTLIATANQGSEATYESGFVIDKFPISRPNLTFSTLTVSNMSPEDSSIYLCSVEEGRGAGGANIQYFGAGTRLSVL.

The chain combines TRBV7-8 with TRBJ2-7; TRBD2 is a possible D gene (6 bases). V lost 3 bases, J lost 5 bases, and 17 bases lay in between. The CDR3 length is 15 residues. Germline-derived CDR1 and CDR2 are SGHVS and FQNEAQ. The CDR3 sequence is CASSFVFRRDHEQYF. The CDR3 region has the DNA TGTGCCAGCAGCTTCGTATTCCGGCGGGATCACGAGCAGTACTTC.

The chain recombines TRBV18 with TRBJ1-5; D not resolved. Germline V CDR1 and CDR2: KGHSH, LQKENI. The V gene lost 5 bases and the J gene lost 6 bases, with 14 bases spanning the gap. The CDR3 is made up of 14 amino acids. The CDR3 protein is CASSVSTRGQPQHF. The CDR3 DNA reads TGTGCCAGCTCAGTGTCAACTCGGGGTCAGCCCCAGCATTTT.

J is TRBJ2-7 and V is TRBV30; possibly TRBD2 for D (6 bases). The ends were cut back, 1 base at V and 3 bases at J, with 16 bases in the middle. Germline values: CDR1 GTSNPN, CDR2 SVGIG (reference sequence). This CDR3 region has 15 residues. Here the CDR3 reads CAWSGTPGLNYEQYF. CDR3 nucleotide sequence: TGTGCCTGGAGTGGGACTCCGGGACTGAACTACGAGCAGTACTTC.

The DNA for the CDR3 is TGTGCCAGCAGTCCCGCGGGACAGTACACTGAAGCTTTCTTT. Its translation is CASSPAGQYTEAFF. The chain joins TRBV27 to TRBJ1-1; TRBD1 aligns across 7 bases. Germline CDR1 and CDR2: MNHEY and SMNVEV (reference sequence). This CDR3 has 14 residues. Trimming took 5 bases from V and 3 from J; bases not matched to a gene: 6.

The CDR3 DNA sequence: TGTGCCAGCAGTTTCACTATAGGTACTGAAGCTTTCTTT. Translation gives CASSFTIGTEAFF. The V and J genes are TRBV28 and TRBJ1-1; D unclear. Trimming cost V 3 bases and J 5 bases, with 10 bases left between them. Germline loops: CDR1 MDHEN, CDR2 SYDVKM. The CDR3 extends over 13 amino acids.

The CDR3 is CASSPDSFNYGYTF. DNA of the CDR3: TGCGCCAGCAGCCCGGACAGTTTTAACTATGGCTACACCTTC. The chain recombines TRBV4-3 with TRBJ1-2; perhaps TRBD1 as D (6 bases). The CDR3 is 14 residues long. In germline, CDR1 is LGHNA, CDR2 YSLEER. The V and J ends lost 4 bases and 1 base respectively, with 10 bases between them.

About this clone itself: Other nucleotide sequences in the sample specify the same CDR3. CDR3 sequence: CASSLDVTSGNEQYF. CDR3 coding DNA: TGTGCCAGCAGCTTAGATGTGACGAGCGGGAATGAGCAGTACTTC. The chain uses TRBV7-6 and TRBJ2-7; 7 nucleotides agree with TRBD2. Germline V lookup: CDR1 SGHVS, CDR2 FNYEAQ. The length of the CDR3 is 15 residues. J was trimmed by 7 bases and V by 1 base; bases with no gene match: 10.

The rearrangement joins TRBV23-1 to TRBJ1-1, with 7 positions matching TRBD1. TRBV23-1 qualifies as an ORF whose function is uncertain. Trimming took 2 bases from V and 0 from J; bases not matched to a gene: 6. There are 16 residues in the CDR3. The DNA of the CDR3 is TGCGCCAGCAGTCAACACCGAGACAGGGTGAACACTGAAGCTTTCTTT. It specifies CASSQHRDRVNTEAFF.

This chain uses TRBV5-1 with TRBJ1-1, with 7 positions matching TRBD1. The CDR3 length is 14 residues. CDR1 and CDR2 from the germline V gene are SGHRS and YFSETQ. Trimming took 4 bases from V and 4 from J; bases not matched to a gene: 7. CDR3 protein: CASSAHWDSTEAFF. In nucleotides, the CDR3 is TGCGCCAGCAGCGCTCATTGGGACAGCACTGAAGCTTTCTTT.

The chain couples TRBV28 to TRBJ2-1; 7 bases are a match to TRBD2. Germline trimming cut 5 bases from V and 8 bases from J; bases unmatched to any gene: 12. Germline CDR1 MDHEN, CDR2 SYDVKM. CDR3 length equals 15 residues. For the CDR3, the DNA is TGTGCCAGCAGTCCTGGGGGGGAGTGGCCACATGAGCAGTTCTTC. This codes for CASSPGGEWPHEQFF.

The gene calls are TRBV28 and TRBJ2-3; D is possibly TRBD2 (6 bases). CDR3 length: 14 residues. Trimming removed 3 bases at V and 3 bases at J, with 10 bases between. Per germline, CDR1 MDHEN and CDR2 SYDVKM. In DNA form, the CDR3 reads TGTGCCAGCAGTTTCCTTAGCGGAACAGATACGCAGTATTTT. This encodes CASSFLSGTDTQYF.

The rearrangement uses TRBV28 and TRBJ2-7; weak D call: TRBD2 (5 bases). V was shortened by 6 bases and J by 1 base, with 16 bases between the two germline ends. The CDR3 spans 15 residues. Germline V gene lookup returns CDR1 MDHEN and CDR2 SYDVKM. The CDR3 loop is CASSPRLEVSYEQYF. CDR3 coding DNA: TGTGCCAGCAGCCCCCGCCTGGAGGTTTCCTACGAGCAGTACTTC.

The rearrangement uses TRBV4-1 and TRBJ1-1; D call uncertain. Germline V gene data show CDR1 as MGHRA and CDR2 as YSYEKL. The CDR3 loop spans 15 amino acids. Deletions cut 0 bases from V and 3 bases from J, with 11 bases between. The CDR3 DNA reads as TGCGCCAGCAGCCAAGAATGGCCGCGGGACACTGAAGCTTTCTTT. It codes for CASSQEWPRDTEAFF.

The V gene is TRBV14, the J gene TRBJ1-2; no clear D. CDR3 size: 13 residues. Trimming removed 6 bases from V and 5 bases from J, with 13 bases in between. Per germline, CDR1 SGHDN and CDR2 FVKESK. As DNA, the CDR3 is TGTGCCAGCAGTAGCGGGAAAGGGTATGGCTACACCTTC. As protein: CASSSGKGYGYTF.

This sequence joins TRBV27 and TRBJ2-7, with a tentative D call TRBD1 (6 bases). CDR1 and CDR2 (germline): MNHEY, SMNVEV (reference sequence). The CDR3 extends over 12 amino acids. V lost 4 bases and J lost 3, with 7 bases in between. The CDR3 region has the DNA TGTGCCAGCAGTTCCAGGGGCTACGAGCAGTACTTC. Translated, it gives CASSSRGYEQYF.

Turning to this clone: At one end, the junction sequence differs from germline, possibly due to a read error. Additional DNA sequences in this sample encode the identical CDR3. This rearrangement joins TRBV7-9 to TRBJ2-7; 10 bases align to TRBD1. The CDR3 runs 16 residues. Germline CDR1 and CDR2: SEHNR and FQNEAQ (reference sequence). The CDR3 sequence is CASSSTGTGVSYEQYF. The CDR3 nucleotides are TGCGCCAGCAGCTCCACCGGGACAGGGGTCTCCTACGAGCAGTACTTC.